This record concerns one T cell receptor beta chain sequence. What it recognizes is unknown. These data belong to a study of cytomegalovirus exposure and HLA in healthy donors. Study observations and caveats: A link between a missense DCLRE1C variant and TCR beta V- and J-gene trimming emerged from a later analysis.

The V segment lost 0 bases and the J segment 2 bases; nucleotides outside the gene matches: 2. The germline CDR1 and CDR2 sequences are SGHRS and YFSETQ. The CDR3 is 16 amino acids. 60 Vbeta and 13 Jbeta primers were used in PCR. Assay: immunoSEQ multiplex PCR; the TCRdb copy retains only in-frame clones and omits some. Here the sample spans 100,000 to 150,000 clones, over 65% being singletons. The material sequenced was PBMCs. This chain uses TRBV5-1 with TRBJ2-1, with 10 positions matching TRBD2. This clonotype was obtained from a man aged 18 to 29 in good health and CMV-seropositive. The CDR3 reads CASSLGSGGTYNEQFF. The CDR3, as DNA: TGCGCCAGCAGCTTGGGTAGCGGGGGGACCTACAATGAGCAGTTCTTC.